This T cell receptor beta chain was profiled in a study of beta chain features in type 1 diabetes. Looking at the study overall: Across every sample, 107,917,701 sorted cells were examined in total.

Study outcomes and limitations: TCRB CDR3 length was moderately but significantly reduced in all four CD4+ subsets of Type 1 diabetes patients. Within patients, naive, central memory and Treg TCRB repertoires seemed more similar than within healthy donors.

Reverse transcription of all isolated RNA meant that expressed TCRB transcripts were sequenced. Libraries were prepared by immunoSEQ multiplex PCR; TCRdb keeps only in-frame clonotypes and omits some of them. The repertoire holds hundreds of thousands of clones, with 14% as singletons. Germline values: CDR1 GTSNPN, CDR2 SVGIG (reference sequence). V was shortened by 0 bases and J by 8 bases, with 11 bases between the two germline ends. The CDR3 spans 13 residues. This clone was found a few times. Antigen: not known. All sorted populations exceeded 95% purity. The TCR was taken from a man in his thirties or forties with type 1 diabetes. Material: naive CD4+ T cells from blood. The rearrangement links TRBV30 to TRBJ1-5; D possibly corresponds to TRBD1 (6 bases). CDR3 region: CAWSVQGIEPQHF. CDR3 DNA: TGTGCCTGGAGTGTACAGGGAATCGAGCCCCAGCATTTT.